This TCR beta chain was found in a study of identical twins. Study-level points and caveats: The study reached conclusions through statistical analysis that was cross-sectional, not following the same donors.

In TCRdb, the 5' RACE reads were re-called with MiXCR into one record per CDR3 protein. The sample contains some 240,000 distinct CDR3 sequences, approximately 10% of which appear only once. Many counts were recorded for this clonotype. Its matching antigen is unknown. The germline V gene has CDR1 MGHRA and CDR2 YSYEKL. There are 16 residues in the CDR3. V was shortened by 1 base and J by 8 bases, with 17 bases between the two germline ends. Material for sequencing was memory T cells sorted from blood. This receptor was identified in a man between 45 and 60 years old in good health. The genes are TRBV4-1 and TRBJ2-2; D is uncertain. The CDR3 nucleotides are TGCGCCAGCAGCCAAGTCGACATGGGGTTTCGGGGGGAGCTGTTTTTT. Its translation: CASSQVDMGFRGELFF.